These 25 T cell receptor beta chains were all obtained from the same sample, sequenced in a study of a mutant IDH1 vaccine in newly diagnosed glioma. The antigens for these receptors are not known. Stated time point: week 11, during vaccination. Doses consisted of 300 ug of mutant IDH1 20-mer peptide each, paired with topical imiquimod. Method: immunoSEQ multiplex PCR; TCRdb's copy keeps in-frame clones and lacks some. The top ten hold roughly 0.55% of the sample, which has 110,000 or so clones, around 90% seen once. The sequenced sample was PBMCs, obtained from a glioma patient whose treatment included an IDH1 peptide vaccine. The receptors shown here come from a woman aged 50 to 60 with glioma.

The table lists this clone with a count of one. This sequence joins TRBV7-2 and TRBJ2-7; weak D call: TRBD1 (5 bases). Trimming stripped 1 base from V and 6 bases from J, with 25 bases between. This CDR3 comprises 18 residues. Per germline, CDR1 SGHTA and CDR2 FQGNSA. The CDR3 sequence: CASSLDGAWSSEISEQYF. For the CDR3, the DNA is TGTGCCAGCAGCTTAGATGGGGCATGGAGTTCGGAAATTTCCGAGCAGTACTTC.

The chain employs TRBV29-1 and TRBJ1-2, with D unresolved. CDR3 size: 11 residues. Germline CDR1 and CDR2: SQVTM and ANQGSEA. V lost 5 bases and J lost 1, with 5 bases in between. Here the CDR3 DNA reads TGCAGCGTTAGGGATAACTATGGCTACACCTTC. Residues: CSVRDNYGYTF.

The CDR3 protein is CASSGPGGEQFF. In DNA form, the CDR3 reads TGTGCCAGCAGCGGGCCTGGCGGTGAGCAGTTCTTC. V usage is TRBV9 and J usage is TRBJ2-1; no clear D gene. The germline V gene encodes CDR1 SGDLS and CDR2 YYNGEE. The CDR3 contains 12 residues. Trimming removed 3 bases at V and 9 bases at J, with 10 bases between.

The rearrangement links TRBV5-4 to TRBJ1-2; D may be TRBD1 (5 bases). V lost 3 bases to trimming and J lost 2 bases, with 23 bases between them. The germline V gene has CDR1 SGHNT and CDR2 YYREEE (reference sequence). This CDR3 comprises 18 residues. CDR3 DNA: TGTGCCAGCAGCTCGCACCTCAATATTAGGGGCGTCAACTATGGCTACACCTTC. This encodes CASSSHLNIRGVNYGYTF.

The CDR3 DNA is TGTGCCAGCAGCCAAAACATCCGGGGTGGGCAGTACTTC. It specifies CASSQNIRGGQYF. The gene calls are TRBV14 and TRBJ2-7; tentative D call: TRBD2 (5 bases). V was cut by 2 bases and J by 9 bases, with 14 bases left in between. Germline V gives CDR1 SGHDN, CDR2 FVKESK. The CDR3 length is 13 residues.

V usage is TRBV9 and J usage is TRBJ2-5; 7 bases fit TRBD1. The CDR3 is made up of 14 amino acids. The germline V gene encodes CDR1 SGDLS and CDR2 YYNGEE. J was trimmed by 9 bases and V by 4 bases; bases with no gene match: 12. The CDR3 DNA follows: TGTGCCAGCAGCCCGGGACAGCCAAGGGGGTCCCAGTACTTC. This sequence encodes CASSPGQPRGSQYF.

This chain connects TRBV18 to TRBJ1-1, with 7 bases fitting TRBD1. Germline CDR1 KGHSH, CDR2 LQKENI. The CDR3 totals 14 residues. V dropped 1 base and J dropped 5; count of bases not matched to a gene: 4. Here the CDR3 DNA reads TGTGCCAGCTCACCACAGGGGGCTGGGACTGAAGCTTTCTTT. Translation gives CASSPQGAGTEAFF.

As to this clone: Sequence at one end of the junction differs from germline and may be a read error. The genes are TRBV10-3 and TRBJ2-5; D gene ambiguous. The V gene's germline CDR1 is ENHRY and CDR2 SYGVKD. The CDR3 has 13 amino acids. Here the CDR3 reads CASSYGYQETQYF. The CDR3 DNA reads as TGTGCCAGCAGTTACGGCTACCAAGAGACCCAGTACTTC.

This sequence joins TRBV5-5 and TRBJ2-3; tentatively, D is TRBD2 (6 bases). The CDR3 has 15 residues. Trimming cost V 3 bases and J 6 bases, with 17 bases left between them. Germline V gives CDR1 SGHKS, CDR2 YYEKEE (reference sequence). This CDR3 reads CASSSSGTPMDTQYF. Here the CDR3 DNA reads TGTGCCAGCAGCTCATCCGGGACTCCCATGGATACGCAGTATTTT.

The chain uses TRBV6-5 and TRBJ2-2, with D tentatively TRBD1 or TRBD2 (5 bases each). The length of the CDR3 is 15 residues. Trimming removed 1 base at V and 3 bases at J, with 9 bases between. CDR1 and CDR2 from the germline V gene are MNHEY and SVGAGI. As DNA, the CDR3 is TGTGCCAGCAGTTACTATGGGACCTACACCGGGGAGCTGTTTTTT. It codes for CASSYYGTYTGELFF.

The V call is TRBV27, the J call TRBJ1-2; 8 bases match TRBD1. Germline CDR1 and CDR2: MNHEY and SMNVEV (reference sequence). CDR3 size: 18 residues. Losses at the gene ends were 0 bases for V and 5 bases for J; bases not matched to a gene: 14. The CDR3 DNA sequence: TGTGCCAGCAGTTTATCGGGGGGACAGGAGTTAAAGGCTTATGGCTACACCTTC. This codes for CASSLSGGQELKAYGYTF.

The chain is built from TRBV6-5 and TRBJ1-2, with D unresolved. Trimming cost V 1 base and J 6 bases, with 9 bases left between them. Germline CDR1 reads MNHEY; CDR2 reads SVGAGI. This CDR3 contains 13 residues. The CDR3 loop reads CASSYFKLDGYTF. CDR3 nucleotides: TGTGCCAGCAGTTACTTCAAACTAGATGGCTACACCTTC.

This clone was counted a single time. For the CDR3, the DNA is TGCGCCAGCAGTGGTGGGATCGATGGCTACACCTTC. Translated, it gives CASSGGIDGYTF. The V gene is TRBV10-2, the J gene TRBJ1-2, with unresolved D. The CDR3 is made up of 12 amino acids. Germline CDR1 and CDR2: WSHSY and SAAADI. V shed 4 bases and J shed 6 bases, with 9 bases lying between them.

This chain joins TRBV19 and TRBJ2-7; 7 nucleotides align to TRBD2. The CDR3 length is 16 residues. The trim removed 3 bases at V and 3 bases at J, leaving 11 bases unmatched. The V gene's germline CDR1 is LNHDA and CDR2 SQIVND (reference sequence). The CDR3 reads CASSMGGTGASYEQYF. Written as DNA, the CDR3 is TGTGCCAGTAGTATGGGGGGGACCGGGGCCAGCTACGAGCAGTACTTC.

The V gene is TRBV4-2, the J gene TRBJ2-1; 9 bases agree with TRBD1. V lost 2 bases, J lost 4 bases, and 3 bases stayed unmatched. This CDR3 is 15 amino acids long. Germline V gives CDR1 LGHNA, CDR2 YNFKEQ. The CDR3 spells CASSQRTGVYNEQFF. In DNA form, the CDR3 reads TGTGCCAGCAGCCAACGGACAGGGGTATACAATGAGCAGTTCTTC.

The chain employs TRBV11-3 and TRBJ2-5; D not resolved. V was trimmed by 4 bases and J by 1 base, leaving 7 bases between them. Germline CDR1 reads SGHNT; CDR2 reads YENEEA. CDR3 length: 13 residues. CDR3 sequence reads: CASSSSVQETQYF. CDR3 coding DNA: TGTGCCAGCAGCTCTTCAGTCCAAGAGACCCAGTACTTC.

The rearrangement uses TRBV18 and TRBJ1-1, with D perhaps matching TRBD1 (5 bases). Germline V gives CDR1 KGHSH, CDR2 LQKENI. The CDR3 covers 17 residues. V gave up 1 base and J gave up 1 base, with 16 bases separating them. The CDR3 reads CASSPRGRREANTEAFF. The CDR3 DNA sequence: TGTGCCAGCTCACCACGCGGACGCAGGGAGGCGAACACTGAAGCTTTCTTT.

This CDR3 reads CATSRDRGTQYF. The CDR3 coding sequence is TGTGCCACCAGCAGAGATCGAGGGACCCAGTACTTC. This chain connects TRBV15 to TRBJ2-5; unclear D gene. V was cut by 0 bases and J by 7 bases, with 6 bases left in between. CDR1 is LNHNV and CDR2 is YYDKDF in the germline V gene (reference sequence). The CDR3 loop spans 12 amino acids.

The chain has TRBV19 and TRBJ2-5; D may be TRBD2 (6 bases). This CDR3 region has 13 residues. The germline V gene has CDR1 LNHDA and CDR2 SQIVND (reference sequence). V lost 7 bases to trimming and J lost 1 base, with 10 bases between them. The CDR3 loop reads CASTPEGQETQYF. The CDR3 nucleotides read TGTGCCAGTACCCCGGAGGGCCAAGAGACCCAGTACTTC.

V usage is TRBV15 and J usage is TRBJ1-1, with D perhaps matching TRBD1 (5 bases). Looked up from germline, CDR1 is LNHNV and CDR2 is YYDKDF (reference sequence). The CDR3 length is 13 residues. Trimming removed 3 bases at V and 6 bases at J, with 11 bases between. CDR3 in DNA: TGTGCCACCAGCAGTACGGACACACCTGAAGCTTTCTTT. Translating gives CATSSTDTPEAFF.

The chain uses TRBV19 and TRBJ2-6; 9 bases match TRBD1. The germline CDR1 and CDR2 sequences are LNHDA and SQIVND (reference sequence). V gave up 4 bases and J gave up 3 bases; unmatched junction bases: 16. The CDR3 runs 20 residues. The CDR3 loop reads CASSTLLTGGLGYGANVLTF. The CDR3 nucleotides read TGTGCCAGTAGTACTCTCCTTACAGGGGGCCTCGGATATGGGGCCAACGTCCTGACTTTC.

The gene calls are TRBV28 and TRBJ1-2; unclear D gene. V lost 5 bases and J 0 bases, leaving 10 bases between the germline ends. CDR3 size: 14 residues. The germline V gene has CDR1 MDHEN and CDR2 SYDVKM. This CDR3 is CASSPQVPNYGYTF. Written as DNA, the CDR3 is TGTGCCAGCAGTCCGCAGGTTCCTAACTATGGCTACACCTTC.

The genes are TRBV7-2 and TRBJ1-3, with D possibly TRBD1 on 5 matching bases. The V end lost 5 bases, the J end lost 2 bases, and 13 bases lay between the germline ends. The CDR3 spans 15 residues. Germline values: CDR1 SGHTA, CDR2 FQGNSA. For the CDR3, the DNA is TGTGCCAGCAGCGGCCGGCAGGGCCCTGGAAACACCATATATTTT. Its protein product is CASSGRQGPGNTIYF.

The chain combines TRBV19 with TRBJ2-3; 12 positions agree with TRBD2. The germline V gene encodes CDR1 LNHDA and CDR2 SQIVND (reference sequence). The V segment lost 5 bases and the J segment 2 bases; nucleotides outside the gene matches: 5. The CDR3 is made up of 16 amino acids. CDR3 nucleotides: TGTGCCAGTAGTTCAGGACTAGCGGGGTACACAGATACGCAGTATTTT. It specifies CASSSGLAGYTDTQYF. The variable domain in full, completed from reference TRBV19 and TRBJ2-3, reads DGGITQSPKYLFRKEGQNVTLSCEQNLNHDAMYWYRQDPGQGLRLIYYSQIVNDFQKGDIAEGYSVSREKKESFPLTVTSAQKNPTAFYLCASSSGLAGYTDTQYFGPGTRLTVL.

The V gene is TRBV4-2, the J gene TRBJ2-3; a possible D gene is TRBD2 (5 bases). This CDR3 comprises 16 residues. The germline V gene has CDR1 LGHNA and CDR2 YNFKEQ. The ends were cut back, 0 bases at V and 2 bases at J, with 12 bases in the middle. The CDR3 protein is CASSQEASSVTDTQYF. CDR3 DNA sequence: TGTGCCAGCAGCCAAGAGGCTAGTAGCGTCACAGATACGCAGTATTTT.